A selection of T cell receptor beta chains follows, all from one sample in a study of resident and recirculating memory T cells in vitiligo. Assay used: immunoSEQ multiplex PCR; TCRdb lists only in-frame clones, some missing. The table includes tens of thousands of clones, more than 85% detected once. The sample taken for sequencing was blood. Receptors were obtained from a male donor with vitiligo. Both conserved end residues are part of each CDR3. D genes are given only for firm matches. Clone size, where shown, is once, few, many, or a class for clones that have expanded.

v_call,d_call,clone_size,j_call,cdr3_aa,cdr3_nt
TRBV7-9,NA,NA,TRBJ2-7,CASSLSGESYEQYF,TGTGCCAGCAGCTTATCGGGGGAGTCCTACGAGCAGTACTTC
TRBV7-8,NA,NA,TRBJ1-2,CASSLAVGGARTSHYGYTF,TGTGCCAGCAGCTTAGCTGTAGGAGGGGCGCGGACTTCGCACTATGGCTACACCTTC
TRBV7-6,TRBD2,NA,TRBJ2-4,CASSGTSGNIQYF,TGTGCCAGCAGCGGGACTAGCGGAAACATTCAGTACTTC
TRBV2,TRBD1,NA,TRBJ1-1,CASRDREDTEAFF,TGTGCCAGCAGGGACAGGGAGGACACTGAAGCTTTCTTT
TRBV10-3,TRBD1,NA,TRBJ1-5,CAISTGTGGNQPQHF,TGTGCCATCAGTACCGGGACAGGAGGTAATCAGCCCCAGCATTTT
TRBV4-3,TRBD1,NA,TRBJ2-3,CASSQGTGVTDTQYF,TGCGCCAGCAGCCAGGGGACAGGCGTCACAGATACGCAGTATTTT
TRBV29-1,NA,many,TRBJ2-3,CSVEGGTQYF,TGCAGCGTTGAGGGGGGTACGCAGTATTTT
TRBV5-1,TRBD1,NA,TRBJ2-2,CASRDRGRVGDTGELFF,TGCGCCAGCCGGGACAGGGGAAGGGTCGGCGACACCGGGGAGCTGTTTTTT
TRBV5-6,NA,NA,TRBJ2-3,CASSLGAGTGTQYF,TGTGCCAGCAGCTTGGGAGCGGGGACAGGTACGCAGTATTTT
TRBV4-1,TRBD1,NA,TRBJ2-3,CASSQATGGADTQYF,TGCGCCAGCAGCCAAGCGACAGGGGGCGCAGATACGCAGTATTTT
TRBV2,TRBD1,NA,TRBJ2-3,CASRGTGTDTQYF,TGTGCCAGCAGGGGGACAGGTACAGATACGCAGTATTTT
TRBV7-9,TRBD1,once,TRBJ2-7,CASSLGQGDLYEQYF,TGTGCCAGCAGCTTAGGACAGGGGGATTTGTACGAGCAGTACTTC
TRBV6-5,NA,NA,TRBJ1-1,CASSLTRGLGTEAFF,TGTGCCAGCAGTCTAACTAGAGGGCTGGGCACTGAAGCTTTCTTT
TRBV6-5,NA,NA,TRBJ1-1,CASSSQGSNTEAFF,TGTGCCAGCAGCTCCCAGGGATCGAACACTGAAGCTTTCTTT
TRBV29-1,TRBD1,once,TRBJ1-1,CSASQGKNTEAFF,TGCAGCGCGTCACAGGGGAAGAACACTGAAGCTTTCTTT
TRBV11-2,NA,NA,TRBJ2-1,CASSLDYSSYNEQFF,TGTGCCAGCAGCTTAGACTATAGCTCCTACAATGAGCAGTTCTTC
TRBV29-1,NA,NA,TRBJ1-1,CSVNRHFGNTEAFF,TGCAGCGTTAATAGACACTTCGGGAACACTGAAGCTTTCTTT
TRBV6-6,TRBD1,NA,TRBJ1-4,CASSPRTGKKLFF,TGTGCCAGCAGTCCCCGGACAGGGAAAAAACTGTTTTTT
TRBV7-3,NA,NA,TRBJ1-3,CASSLSGGSGNTIYF,TGTGCCAGCAGCTTATCGGGGGGCTCTGGAAACACCATATATTTT
TRBV7-9,NA,once,TRBJ1-2,CASSLGRQPFNGYTF,TGTGCCAGCAGCTTAGGCAGACAACCCTTTAATGGCTACACCTTC
TRBV5-4,NA,NA,TRBJ2-1,CASSLLRGLLLSNEQFF,TGTGCCAGCAGCCTACTCCGGGGACTTCTCCTGAGCAATGAGCAGTTCTTC
TRBV5-1,NA,NA,TRBJ2-7,CASSRDSYEQYF,TGCGCCAGCAGCCGAGACAGCTACGAGCAGTACTTC
TRBV11-2,NA,NA,TRBJ1-3,CASSFGTKGNTIYF,TGTGCCAGCAGCTTCGGGACAAAAGGAAACACCATATATTTT
TRBV7-9,TRBD1,NA,TRBJ2-1,CASSLPATGVNEQFF,TGTGCCAGCAGCCTCCCAGCGACAGGGGTCAATGAGCAGTTCTTC
TRBV7-3,TRBD1,NA,TRBJ2-1,CASSPRSGQGARNEQFF,TGTGCCAGCAGCCCGCGATCGGGACAGGGGGCGCGGAATGAGCAGTTCTTC
TRBV5-1,NA,NA,TRBJ1-1,CASRLQGSGTEAFF,TGCGCCAGCAGATTACAGGGTTCAGGCACTGAAGCTTTCTTT
TRBV5-1,TRBD1,NA,TRBJ2-7,CASSSGQGPYEQYF,TGCGCCAGCAGCTCGGGACAGGGTCCCTACGAGCAGTACTTC